This T cell receptor (beta chain) was captured in a study of blood T cell repertoires in COVID-19. Study-level information: Sites across the United States, Italy and Spain contributed samples from acute and convalescent COVID-19. From T cells, B-cell-depleted T cells, or PBMCs came the material, which was cDNA or gDNA.

Authors' processing steps: Scientists estimated how many nucleated cells there were by amplifying reference gene primers. Sequencing was performed with immunoSEQ multiplex PCR; in TCRdb, only in-frame clones are kept and a portion is missing. V and J calls and clone size are those listed in that table; D and trimming were worked out from the DNA. This table holds tens of thousands of clones, approximately 83% found once. Germline V CDR1 and CDR2: SNHLY, FYNNEI. Trimming cost V 6 bases and J 7 bases, with 15 bases left between them. This CDR3 region has 14 residues. The chain employs TRBV2 and TRBJ2-2, with D perhaps matching TRBD1 (5 bases). The sequenced sample was peripheral blood. This TCR derives from a human donor in a cohort sampled during active COVID-19. The CDR3 nucleotides are TGTGCCAGCAGCCAATTGACAGAGTTCGGGGAGCTGTTTTTT. Its protein is CASSQLTEFGELFF.